The T cell receptor (beta chain) described here comes from a study of cytomegalovirus exposure and HLA in healthy donors. The study ran its PCR with 60 Vbeta and 13 Jbeta primers. TCRdb keeps only in-frame clones here, not all; method: immunoSEQ multiplex PCR. The sample yields roughly 92,000 clones, over 70% seen once. V was clipped by 6 bases and J by 2 bases; unmatched bases: 3. This CDR3 is 13 amino acids long. Germline assignment: CDR1 MNHEY and CDR2 SVGAGI. J is TRBJ2-7 and V is TRBV6-5; 8 positions match TRBD1. The receptor was derived from a man in his fifties or sixties in good health and CMV-seropositive. Material: PBMCs. The CDR3 here is CASRRTGTYEQYF. The CDR3 bases are TGTGCCAGCAGAAGGACAGGGACCTACGAGCAGTACTTC.